This entry lists 31 T cell receptor beta chains sequenced from one sample in a study of T cell responses to AZD1222 COVID-19 vaccine. The table came from immunoSEQ multiplex PCR; TCRdb's copy has only in-frame clones and leaves some out. The sample yields 85,000 to 100,000 clones, about 89% seen once. The starting material was peripheral blood, obtained 28 days after the second AZD1222 dose. The receptor set was obtained from an adult who received the AZD1222 COVID-19 vaccine.

CDR3 region: CASSLAGWDRGHDGELFF. In nucleotides, the CDR3 is TGTGCCAGCAGCTTGGCCGGCTGGGACAGGGGGCATGACGGGGAGCTGTTTTTT. The rearrangement uses TRBV5-4 and TRBJ2-2; 12 bases are shared with TRBD1. In germline, CDR1 is SGHNT, CDR2 YYREEE (reference sequence). The V gene end was trimmed by 0 bases and the J gene end by 7 bases; junction bases not matched to a gene: 10. The CDR3 length is 18 residues.

This chain joins TRBV18 and TRBJ2-3; tentatively, D is TRBD1 (6 bases). Trimming shortened V by 6 bases and J by 4 bases, and 17 bases separated the two germline ends. Germline V gene sequence: CDR1 KGHSH, CDR2 LQKENI. The CDR3 length is 15 residues. The CDR3 here is CASSPGANGADTQYF. The CDR3 DNA is TGTGCCAGCTCCCCAGGGGCAAACGGGGCAGATACGCAGTATTTT.

This chain uses TRBV2 with TRBJ1-1; 8 positions match TRBD1. The CDR3 loop spans 13 amino acids. Trimming cost V 9 bases and J 3 bases; bases outside gene matches: 6. Per the germline V gene, CDR1 is SNHLY and CDR2 is FYNNEI. The CDR3 DNA is TGTGCCAGTGGAGCGGACAGGGACACTGAAGCTTTCTTT. Translated: CASGADRDTEAFF.

The chain combines TRBV4-1 with TRBJ2-7, with D perhaps matching TRBD2 (6 bases). The germline CDR1 and CDR2 sequences are MGHRA and YSYEKL. The CDR3 length is 14 residues. V lost 2 bases and J lost 6, with 14 bases in between. The DNA of the CDR3 is TGCGCCAGCAGCCAACTAACTAGCTCTCGCGAGCAGTACTTC. Residues: CASSQLTSSREQYF.

V is TRBV10-3 and J is TRBJ1-5, with 7 bases aligning to TRBD1. V trimming: 0 bases; J trimming: 6 bases; junction bases outside the gene matches: 2. The CDR3 covers 14 residues. Germline CDR1 reads ENHRY; CDR2 reads SYGVKD. The CDR3 loop reads CAISESQGVQPQHF. In DNA, the CDR3 is TGTGCCATCAGTGAGTCCCAGGGGGTTCAGCCCCAGCATTTT.

The V call is TRBV28, the J call TRBJ2-5; D is possibly TRBD1 (6 bases). Trimming shortened V by 3 bases and J by 2 bases, and 13 bases separated the two germline ends. This CDR3 contains 15 residues. Germline V lookup: CDR1 MDHEN, CDR2 SYDVKM. CDR3 bases: TGTGCCAGCAGTTTTGTCAGAGGGGGTCAAGAGACCCAGTACTTC. It encodes CASSFVRGGQETQYF.

This clone has just a few counts. The junction does not match germline at one end; this may be a read error. The chain combines TRBV2 with TRBJ2-1; possible D gene TRBD2, 5 bases. Per germline, CDR1 SNHLY and CDR2 FYNNEI. The CDR3 extends over 18 amino acids. The CDR3 sequence is CASREGLSSRSRLNEQFF. The CDR3 coding sequence is TGTGCCAGCAGGGAAGGACTCTCTTCAAGATCGCGTTTAAATGAGCAGTTCTTC.

V usage is TRBV7-9 and J usage is TRBJ2-5, with D possibly TRBD1 on 5 matching bases. This CDR3 is 14 amino acids long. Deletions cut 5 bases from V and 2 bases from J, with 12 bases between. The germline CDR1 and CDR2 sequences are SEHNR and FQNEAQ (reference sequence). CDR3 protein: CASSLWTNQETQYF. DNA for the CDR3: TGTGCCAGCAGCCTTTGGACAAATCAAGAGACCCAGTACTTC.

The genes are TRBV28 and TRBJ1-4; perhaps TRBD1 as D (6 bases). The V gene lost 7 bases and the J gene lost 0 bases, with 12 bases spanning the gap. Per germline, CDR1 MDHEN and CDR2 SYDVKM. This CDR3 region has 15 residues. The CDR3, as DNA: TGTGCCAGCAAAAAGGGGGGAACAACTAATGAAAAACTGTTTTTT. As protein: CASKKGGTTNEKLFF. Variable domain in full (rest from reference TRBV28 and TRBJ1-4): DVKVTQSSRYLVKRTGEKVFLECVQDMDHENMFWYRQDPGLGLRLIYFSYDVKMKEKGDIPEGYSVSREKKERFSLILESASTNQTSMYLCASKKGGTTNEKLFFGSGTQLSVL.

The chain uses TRBV3-1 (or the pseudogene TRBV3-2) and TRBJ1-6, with D unclear. The V gene lost 4 bases and the J gene lost 10 bases, with 14 bases spanning the gap. This CDR3 is built from 14 residues. Per the germline V gene, CDR1 is LGHDT and CDR2 is YNNKEL (reference sequence). This CDR3 reads CASSPLNSLSPLHF. CDR3 in DNA: TGTGCCAGCAGCCCTCTAAACAGTCTATCACCCCTCCACTTT.

This clone has only one observation. This rearrangement joins TRBV18 to TRBJ2-2; a weak D match, TRBD1 (6 bases). The V end lost 2 bases, the J end lost 4 bases, and 11 bases lay between the germline ends. Germline V gives CDR1 KGHSH, CDR2 LQKENI. This CDR3 is built from 15 residues. In nucleotides, the CDR3 is TGTGCCAGCTCACCATTGGGACACCTCACCGGGGAGCTGTTTTTT. Its protein product is CASSPLGHLTGELFF.

The chain combines TRBV28 with TRBJ2-7; TRBD1 agrees at 7 bases. The CDR3 totals 14 residues. The germline V gene has CDR1 MDHEN and CDR2 SYDVKM. The J segment lost 0 bases and the V segment lost 4 bases, leaving 3 bases of the junction unmatched. The CDR3: CASSSQGVSYEQYF. As DNA, the CDR3 is TGTGCCAGCAGTTCCCAGGGGGTCTCCTACGAGCAGTACTTC.

The chain links TRBV7-2 to TRBJ1-2; 9 bases align to TRBD1. Germline trimming cut 5 bases from V and 4 bases from J; bases unmatched to any gene: 8. This CDR3 is 15 amino acids long. In germline, CDR1 is SGHTA, CDR2 FQGNSA. CDR3: CASSVQTGGIYGYTF. The CDR3 DNA sequence: TGTGCCAGCAGCGTACAGACAGGGGGAATCTATGGCTACACCTTC. Full variable domain (rest looked up from reference TRBV7-2 and TRBJ1-2): GAGVSQSPSNKVTEKGKDVELRCDPISGHTALYWYRQSLGQGLEFLIYFQGNSAPDKSGLPSDRFSAERTGGSVSTLTIQRTQQEDSAVYLCASSVQTGGIYGYTFGSGTRLTVV.

The genes are TRBV6-5 and TRBJ2-7, with TRBD1 matching 8 bases. This CDR3 spans 16 amino acids. V shed 2 bases and J 2 bases; nucleotides not matched to a gene: 8. Germline V gives CDR1 MNHEY, CDR2 SVGAGI. Written as DNA, the CDR3 is TGTGCCAGCAGTTACAGCGCAGGGGGCTCCACCTACGAGCAGTACTTC. Amino acid sequence: CASSYSAGGSTYEQYF.

The V call is TRBV5-1, the J call TRBJ2-1; 8 positions match TRBD2. V lost 7 bases and J lost 2; bases outside the gene matches: 11. CDR1 and CDR2 from the germline V gene are SGHRS and YFSETQ. The CDR3 sequence is 16 residues long. The CDR3 reads CASRPPNGRAYNEQFF. In DNA form, the CDR3 reads TGCGCCAGCCGACCCCCCAACGGGAGGGCCTACAATGAGCAGTTCTTC.

The chain carries TRBV13 and TRBJ2-1; 8 bases line up with TRBD1. CDR1 and CDR2 from the germline V gene are PRHDT and FYEKMQ (reference sequence). After removal of 6 bases from V and 7 bases from J, the junction contained 26 bases not matched to a gene. The CDR3 runs to 20 residues. CDR3 sequence (DNA): TGTGCCAGCAGTCATAACAGCCAGGGGGCAATTAGAGGGGGCTCAAATGAGCAGTTCTTC. Protein: CASSHNSQGAIRGGSNEQFF.

The CDR3 bases are TGTGCCATCAGTGAGGCCCAGGGCTCCTACAATGAGCAGTTCTTC. Protein sequence: CAISEAQGSYNEQFF. V gene TRBV10-3 combines with J gene TRBJ2-1, with D perhaps matching TRBD1 (5 bases). Germline values: CDR1 ENHRY, CDR2 SYGVKD. CDR3 length: 15 residues. Trimming took off 2 bases at V and 0 bases at J, with 8 bases between the two ends.

The V and J genes are TRBV6-6 and TRBJ2-3; no firm D call. V lost 2 bases and J lost 3, with 6 bases in between. CDR3 length: 13 residues. The germline V gene encodes CDR1 MNHNY and CDR2 SVGAGI (reference sequence). DNA for the CDR3: TGTGCCAGCAGTTACCTAGAGACAGATACGCAGTATTTT. Translation gives CASSYLETDTQYF.

The genes are TRBV19 and TRBJ1-2; the D gene is possibly TRBD1 (5 bases). This CDR3 region has 15 residues. Trimming took 0 bases from V and 4 from J, leaving 12 bases between them. The germline V gene encodes CDR1 LNHDA and CDR2 SQIVND (reference sequence). The CDR3 here is CASSIDRDAAYGYTF. The CDR3 DNA reads TGTGCCAGTAGTATAGATCGGGACGCCGCCTATGGCTACACCTTC.

The chain is built from TRBV12-3 or TRBV12-4 and TRBJ1-5, with D unclear. The V end lost 5 bases, the J end lost 6 bases, and 11 bases lay between the germline ends. This CDR3 comprises 13 residues. CDR3 DNA sequence: TGTGCCAGCAGTCCGGATGGACGTCAGCCCCAGCATTTT. Residues: CASSPDGRQPQHF.

CDR3 residues: CAISESLASGRYEQYF. The CDR3, as DNA: TGTGCCATCAGTGAGTCTCTGGCTAGCGGGAGATACGAGCAGTACTTC. The rearrangement uses TRBV10-3 and TRBJ2-7, with 10 bases fitting TRBD2. With 0 bases clipped from V and 4 bases from J, the junction kept 6 bases outside the gene matches. The CDR3 extends over 16 amino acids. Germline V gene data show CDR1 as ENHRY and CDR2 as SYGVKD.

The chain recombines TRBV5-1 with TRBJ1-5, with D uncertain. The germline V gene encodes CDR1 SGHRS and CDR2 YFSETQ. The V end lost 0 bases, the J end lost 4 bases, and 8 bases lay between the germline ends. This CDR3 has 14 amino acids. CDR3 amino acids: CASSLEQGNQPQHF. CDR3 sequence (DNA): TGCGCCAGCAGCTTGGAACAAGGGAATCAGCCCCAGCATTTT.

The V call is TRBV19, the J call TRBJ1-5; 7 bases line up with TRBD1. The J segment lost 6 bases and the V segment lost 4 bases, leaving 9 bases of the junction unmatched. This CDR3 has 15 amino acids. Per germline, CDR1 LNHDA and CDR2 SQIVND (reference sequence). The CDR3: CASSTPGGGSQPQHF. The DNA for the CDR3 is TGTGCCAGTAGTACCCCAGGGGGGGGCAGTCAGCCCCAGCATTTT.

The rearrangement uses TRBV20-1 and TRBJ2-5, with TRBD2 matching 11 bases. The germline V gene encodes CDR1 DFQATT and CDR2 SNEGSKA (reference sequence). The ends lost 3 bases at V and 1 base at J; junction bases unmatched: 4. The CDR3 extends over 15 amino acids. The CDR3, as DNA: TGCAGTGCTAGTGTAGCGGGAGGGGTCCAAGAGACCCAGTACTTC. It specifies CSASVAGGVQETQYF.

The chain combines TRBV2 with TRBJ2-2; D unclear. Germline V gives CDR1 SNHLY, CDR2 FYNNEI. Trimming took 8 bases from V and 5 from J, leaving 12 bases between them. The CDR3 contains 13 residues. The CDR3 DNA sequence: TGTGCCAGCGTCCCAAGCAGAACCGGGGAGCTGTTTTTT. It yields the protein CASVPSRTGELFF.

The chain couples TRBV6-2 or TRBV6-3 to TRBJ2-7, with a tentative D call TRBD1 (6 bases). Per germline, CDR1 MNHEY and CDR2 SVGEGT. The CDR3 is made up of 14 amino acids. V lost 4 bases, J lost 3 bases, and 13 bases lay in between. The CDR3 coding sequence is TGTGCCAGCAGTTCCATAACAGGGAGCTACGAGCAGTACTTC. This encodes CASSSITGSYEQYF.

This chain links TRBV9 with TRBJ2-1, with D perhaps TRBD2 (6 bases). The germline V gene encodes CDR1 SGDLS and CDR2 YYNGEE. The CDR3 is 15 residues long. V lost 6 bases to trimming and J lost 7 bases, with 20 bases between them. The CDR3 region has the DNA TGTGCCAGCAATAGAGGGGACTCCAGGATGAATGAGCAGTTCTTC. It codes for CASNRGDSRMNEQFF.

The rearrangement joins TRBV6-2 or TRBV6-3 to TRBJ2-2; no clear D. Germline lookup yields CDR1 MNHEY and CDR2 SVGEGT. The CDR3 extends over 11 amino acids. With 5 bases removed from V and 8 bases from J, the gap between germline ends came to 6 bases. CDR3: CASSLWGELFF. The CDR3 DNA sequence: TGTGCCAGCAGTCTTTGGGGGGAGCTGTTTTTT.

This clone was picked up one time. V is TRBV30 and J is TRBJ1-1, with TRBD1 matching over 10 bases. V trimming: 1 base; J trimming: 4 bases; junction bases outside the gene matches: 12. Per the germline V gene, CDR1 is GTSNPN and CDR2 is SVGIG (reference sequence). The CDR3 has 17 residues. CDR3 DNA: TGTGCCTGGAGTGGACAGGGGGCATCGGATTGGATCACTGAAGCTTTCTTT. It is translated as CAWSGQGASDWITEAFF.

This clone appeared once. The chain combines TRBV9 with TRBJ1-1; 7 nucleotides align to TRBD1. The CDR3 covers 16 residues. Per germline, CDR1 SGDLS and CDR2 YYNGEE. The V gene end was trimmed by 3 bases and the J gene end by 1 base; junction bases not matched to a gene: 9. CDR3 in DNA: TGTGCCAGCAGCGAACTCACAGGGGCAGGGAACACTGAAGCTTTCTTT. It codes for CASSELTGAGNTEAFF.

This chain uses TRBV24-1 with TRBJ2-1; 10 positions match TRBD1. Germline loops: CDR1 KGHDR, CDR2 SFDVKD. This CDR3 has 18 amino acids. Trimming removed 4 bases from V and 4 bases from J; junction bases left unmatched: 12. The CDR3, as DNA: TGTGCCACCAGTGACAATAATGCCGGGACAGGGGATTACAATGAGCAGTTCTTC. Its translation: CATSDNNAGTGDYNEQFF.